This TCR beta chain was obtained from a study of shared clonotypes between healthy human individuals. Overall study: Three plates were used per donor for CD4 naive, three for CD4 memory, two for CD8 naive and one for CD8 memory.

TCRdb's table, derived via immunoSEQ multiplex PCR, lists solely in-frame clones and lacks some. Of about 2 million clones in the sample, 85% to 95% were seen once. V dropped 2 bases and J dropped 5; count of bases not matched to a gene: 9. Per germline, CDR1 MDHEN and CDR2 SYDVKM. This CDR3 comprises 15 residues. Positively selected for CCR7, the CD45RO-negative cells used as naive CD8 cells excluded terminally differentiated effector memory CD45RA+ cells. This chain connects TRBV28 to TRBJ2-7, with TRBD1 identical over 7 bases. The specimen was naive CD8+ T cells sorted from blood. The TCR sequence derives from a man aged 18 to 30 in good health. Here the CDR3 reads CASSLGRQGVNEQYF. In DNA form, the CDR3 reads TGTGCCAGCAGTTTAGGGCGACAGGGCGTCAACGAGCAGTACTTC. The whole variable domain, filled in from reference TRBV28 and TRBJ2-7, reads DVKVTQSSRYLVKRTGEKVFLECVQDMDHENMFWYRQDPGLGLRLIYFSYDVKMKEKGDIPEGYSVSREKKERFSLILESASTNQTSMYLCASSLGRQGVNEQYFGPGTRLTVT.